This passage covers 9 T cell receptor beta chains from one sample sequenced in a study of CD8+ T cells in alopecia areata. Treatment of the sample: oral pan-JAK inhibitor, 5-10 mg twice daily. Specimens obtained from alopecia areata patients comprised lesional scalp punch biopsies and peripheral blood. Reverse transcribed after extraction, RNA yielded cDNA as the sequencing template. Assay used: immunoSEQ multiplex PCR; TCRdb lists only in-frame clones, some missing. The table lists approximately 6,900 clones, around 65% of them singletons. This material consisted of skin, taken at week 4, from a patient treated with tofacitinib. The receptors shown here come from a human donor with alopecia areata.

This chain joins TRBV4-1 and TRBJ2-6; possibly TRBD1 or TRBD2 for D (5 bases each). V was trimmed by 4 bases and J by 3 bases, leaving 19 bases between them. Germline lookup yields CDR1 MGHRA and CDR2 YSYEKL. The CDR3 covers 18 residues. DNA of the CDR3: TGCGCCAGCAGCCGGGGACCAGCCGCCTCGGATGGGGCCAACGTCCTGACTTTC. Translated: CASSRGPAASDGANVLTF.

The V gene is TRBV6-6, the J gene TRBJ1-1; D might be TRBD1 (5 bases). Germline CDR1 is MNHNY and CDR2 is SVGAGI (reference sequence). There are 16 residues in the CDR3. Trimming shortened V by 6 bases and J by 3 bases, and 20 bases separated the two germline ends. The CDR3 is CASSPVRTSGDTEAFF. DNA of the CDR3: TGTGCCAGCAGCCCCGTGAGGACATCCGGGGACACTGAAGCTTTCTTT.

The J gene is TRBJ2-7, the V gene TRBV27; 9 bases are a match to TRBD1. The CDR3 sequence is 12 residues long. Germline V gene data show CDR1 as MNHEY and CDR2 as SMNVEV (reference sequence). The V segment lost 10 bases and the J segment 4 bases; nucleotides outside the gene matches: 5. The DNA for the CDR3 is TGTGCCATAGGGACAGGGATTTACGAGCAGTACTTC. Amino acids: CAIGTGIYEQYF.

V is TRBV11-1 and J is TRBJ1-6, with D uncertain. V lost 5 bases and J lost 9, with 20 bases in between. The CDR3 length is 16 residues. Germline loops: CDR1 SGHAT, CDR2 FQDESV (reference sequence). CDR3 region: CASSQSAVSWGSPLHF. The CDR3 DNA reads as TGTGCCAGCAGCCAGTCGGCAGTCTCTTGGGGTTCACCCCTCCACTTT.

The chain links TRBV6-1 to TRBJ1-2; D unresolved. The germline V gene encodes CDR1 MNHNS and CDR2 SASEGT. V was shortened by 4 bases and J by 4 bases, with 16 bases between the two germline ends. There are 15 residues in the CDR3. CDR3 sequence (DNA): TGTGCCAGCAGTGGTCAGACCTGGGGTTTCTATGGCTACACCTTC. This codes for CASSGQTWGFYGYTF.

This sequence joins TRBV15 and TRBJ1-3; D call uncertain. The CDR3 extends over 14 amino acids. Between the trimmed V and J ends, which lost 1 base and 2 bases, there was a span of 6 bases. Germline CDR1 and CDR2: LNHNV and YYDKDF (reference sequence). CDR3 DNA: TGTGCCACCAGCAGAGTAGGGACTGGAAACACCATATATTTT. Protein sequence: CATSRVGTGNTIYF.

V gene TRBV14 combines with J gene TRBJ2-7, with 8 bases matching TRBD1. Looked up from germline, CDR1 is SGHDN and CDR2 is FVKESK. Germline trimming cut 2 bases from V and 0 bases from J; bases unmatched to any gene: 6. The CDR3 sequence is 16 residues long. The CDR3 region has the DNA TGTGCCAGCAGCCAATTCGCAGGGGGCAACTCCTACGAGCAGTACTTC. This gives the protein CASSQFAGGNSYEQYF.

The chain carries TRBV23-1 and TRBJ2-5; D might be TRBD2 (5 bases). Gene TRBJ2-7 matches the end of the DNA better, so the J call may be wrong. TRBV23-1 is assigned to the ORF class and has an uncertain function. The CDR3 is 11 amino acids. The CDR3 protein is CASCGHYEQYF. CDR3 coding DNA: TGCGCCAGCTGCGGGCACTACGAGCAGTACTTC.

This rearrangement joins TRBV25-1 to TRBJ1-4, with D tentatively TRBD1 (6 bases). CDR1 MGHDK and CDR2 SYGVNS come from the germline V gene. CDR3 length equals 13 residues. Trimming shortened V by 7 bases and J by 7 bases, and 13 bases separated the two germline ends. For the CDR3, the DNA is TGTGCCAGCACCCGGGGAGGGGGTGAAAAACTGTTTTTT. Amino acids: CASTRGGGEKLFF.